Listed here is a single TCR beta chain. The antigen is not known. A CD8+CD4-CCR7+CD45RA+ gate was used to sort naive CD8 T cells. Between the trimmed V and J ends, which lost 1 base and 1 base, there was a span of 7 bases. The CDR3 extends over 14 amino acids. TCRdb reprocessed the PCR reads with MiXCR, giving one entry per CDR3 protein. The data show about 630,000 distinct CDR3 sequences, with about 25% seen just once and 0.7% to 0.95% held by the top ten. The sample originates from a study of molecular identifiers for immune sequencing clone quantification. General study points: Clones of above 20 RNA copies carried over 98% of effector molecules; in naive cells they carried under 1%.

The V call is TRBV12-3 or TRBV12-4, the J call TRBJ1-1; no reliable D call. This clonotype was obtained from a human donor in good health. Some libraries in this study had Jurkat cell RNA spiked in. The sequenced sample was naive CD8+ T cells from blood, with Jurkat cell RNA spiked in. The subset is: FACS-sorted CD8+CD4-CCR7+CD45RA+ naive T cells. The CDR3 sequence: CASSLVLPNTEAFF. The CDR3 DNA is TGTGCCAGCAGTTTAGTTCTCCCGAACACTGAAGCTTTCTTT.